The rows below give T cell receptor beta chains drawn from one sample of a study of STAT5B mutations in CD4+ large granular lymphocyte leukemia. The data were produced by immunoSEQ multiplex PCR, yet TCRdb's version contains in-frame clones alone and is incomplete. This table has 31,000 or so clones, under 80% appearing once. The sequencing input was CD4+ T cells from blood buffy coats. The origin of the receptors is a human donor in good health. CDR3s include the opening cysteine and the closing phenylalanine or tryptophan. Fields, in order: V gene, clone size, D gene, J gene, CDR3 DNA, CDR3 protein. The D gene is left open where the match is weak. Some rows have no size entry. The others give once, few or many, or a class for an expanded clone.

V gene: TRBV5-6
clone size: .
D gene: TRBD2
J gene: TRBJ2-7
CDR3 DNA: TGTGCCAGCAGCTTGGGGACTAGGGTCTCCTACGAGCAGTACTTC
CDR3 protein: CASSLGTRVSYEQYF

V gene: TRBV7-2
clone size: few
D gene: TRBD1
J gene: TRBJ1-5
CDR3 DNA: TGTGCCAGCAGCTCCCGGACAGGTGGCAATCAGCCCCAGCATTTT
CDR3 protein: CASSSRTGGNQPQHF

V gene: TRBV18
clone size: few
D gene: TRBD1
J gene: TRBJ1-1
CDR3 DNA: TGTGCCAGCTCACCCCCCGGACAGGGATTCACTGAAGCTTTCTTT
CDR3 protein: CASSPPGQGFTEAFF

V gene: TRBV19
clone size: .
D gene: .
J gene: TRBJ2-3
CDR3 DNA: TGTGCCAGTAGTATAGCGGGAGCTCCAGATACGCAGTATTTT
CDR3 protein: CASSIAGAPDTQYF

V gene: TRBV28
clone size: .
D gene: TRBD1
J gene: TRBJ2-7
CDR3 DNA: TGTGCCAGCAGTACCACAGGGGCCCCATCCTACGAGCAGTACTTC
CDR3 protein: CASSTTGAPSYEQYF

V gene: TRBV28
clone size: .
D gene: TRBD2
J gene: TRBJ2-7
CDR3 DNA: TGTGCCAGCAGTTTTCCTGCTAGCGGGAGGCACGAGCAGTACTTC
CDR3 protein: CASSFPASGRHEQYF

V gene: TRBV28
clone size: .
D gene: TRBD1
J gene: TRBJ1-1
CDR3 DNA: TGTGCCAGCAGTTTATGGGGGACAGGGGGAACTGAAGCTTTCTTT
CDR3 protein: CASSLWGTGGTEAFF

V gene: TRBV5-1
clone size: .
D gene: .
J gene: TRBJ1-4
CDR3 DNA: TGCGCCAGCAGCTTAGGGGGAACTAATGAAAAACTGTTTTTT
CDR3 protein: CASSLGGTNEKLFF

V gene: TRBV9
clone size: .
D gene: TRBD1
J gene: TRBJ2-1
CDR3 DNA: TGTGCCAGCAGCGTCAAGGACAGGGGTTACAATGAGCAGTTCTTC
CDR3 protein: CASSVKDRGYNEQFF

V gene: TRBV7-9
clone size: .
D gene: .
J gene: TRBJ1-1
CDR3 DNA: TGTGCCAGCAGCATCGGACAGATGAACACTGAAGCTTTCTTT
CDR3 protein: CASSIGQMNTEAFF

V gene: TRBV6-6
clone size: .
D gene: TRBD1
J gene: TRBJ2-5
CDR3 DNA: TGTGCCAGCAGTTACCCGGGACAGGGACAAGAGACCCAGTACTTC
CDR3 protein: CASSYPGQGQETQYF

V gene: TRBV19
clone size: .
D gene: .
J gene: TRBJ1-3
CDR3 DNA: TGTGCCAGCCGGCAGCTGAGTGCTGGAAACACCATATATTTT
CDR3 protein: CASRQLSAGNTIYF

V gene: TRBV18
clone size: .
D gene: .
J gene: TRBJ2-3
CDR3 DNA: TGTGCCAGCTCACCACAGGGTCCTCCTCCGTATTTT
CDR3 protein: CASSPQGPPPYF

V gene: TRBV7-8
clone size: few
D gene: .
J gene: TRBJ1-1
CDR3 DNA: TGTGCCAGCAGCTTAGTAGGGAGGAACACTGAAGCTTTCTTT
CDR3 protein: CASSLVGRNTEAFF

V gene: TRBV6-5
clone size: .
D gene: .
J gene: TRBJ2-7
CDR3 DNA: TGTGCCAGCAGTTACTCGACGGAGTCCTACGAGCAGTACTTC
CDR3 protein: CASSYSTESYEQYF

V gene: TRBV5-6
clone size: .
D gene: .
J gene: TRBJ2-7
CDR3 DNA: TGTGCCAGCAGCTTGGGACCGAGCGCCTACGAGCAGTACTTC
CDR3 protein: CASSLGPSAYEQYF

V gene: TRBV6-1
clone size: .
D gene: TRBD1
J gene: TRBJ1-5
CDR3 DNA: TGTGCCAGACTACCGGACAGGGTCCAAGGGCAGCCCCAGCATTTT
CDR3 protein: CARLPDRVQGQPQHF

V gene: TRBV9
clone size: .
D gene: TRBD2
J gene: TRBJ2-3
CDR3 DNA: TGTGCCAGCAGCGCAGGACTAGCGGGGGGAGATACGCAGTATTTT
CDR3 protein: CASSAGLAGGDTQYF

V gene: TRBV19
clone size: .
D gene: TRBD1
J gene: TRBJ1-5
CDR3 DNA: TGTGCCAGTAGTATAGGACAGGGGGCGGGGCAGCCCCAGCATTTT
CDR3 protein: CASSIGQGAGQPQHF

V gene: TRBV9
clone size: .
D gene: TRBD1
J gene: TRBJ2-2
CDR3 DNA: TGTGCCAGCAGCGTAGCTCAGGGGGCGAGAACCGGGGAGCTGTTTTTT
CDR3 protein: CASSVAQGARTGELFF